This T cell receptor beta chain was retrieved from a study of CD8 T cells in Susac syndrome. RNA was extracted with the RNeasy kit, and a quantity of roughly 0.5 to 1 ug was reverse transcribed using random hexamers. One entry per CDR3 protein, called by TCRdb with MiXCR from the immunoSEQ multiplex PCR reads. Of roughly 200,000 distinct CDR3 sequences listed, around 96% are singletons. The authors carried out high-throughput sequencing of TCR beta. They applied it to CD8+ and CD4+ T cells obtained from blood. TEMRA cells were FACS-enriched, unlike CD8+ and CD4+ T cells, which were negatively isolated. The CDR3 is 15 amino acids. Germline V gene sequence: CDR1 SEHNR, CDR2 FQNEAQ (reference sequence). J was trimmed by 5 bases and V by 1 base; bases with no gene match: 5.

Input material: CD8+ T cells from PBMCs. The source of this sequence is a human donor with multiple sclerosis. The gene calls are TRBV7-9 and TRBJ1-5; TRBD1 matches 7 bases. The CDR3 sequence: CASSLDRGPDQPQHF. The CDR3 DNA sequence: TGTGCCAGCAGCTTAGACAGGGGACCGGATCAGCCCCAGCATTTT. Full variable domain (remainder filled in from reference TRBV7-9 and TRBJ1-5): DTGVSQNPRHKITKRGQNVTFRCDPISEHNRLYWYRQTLGQGPEFLTYFQNEAQLEKSRLLSDRFSAERPKGSFSTLEIQRTEQGDSAMYLCASSLDRGPDQPQHFGDGTRLSIL.